This T cell receptor (beta chain) emerged from a study of Ad26.COV2.S vaccination and SARS-CoV-2 variants (dated by TCRdb to the early 2020s). At the level of the whole study: Vaccine-arm donors were drawn from COV1001, a multicentre, randomized, double-blind, placebo-controlled phase I-IIa trial of Ad26.COV2.S in healthy adults. Ad26.COV2.S was given intramuscularly at 5x10^10 or 1x10^11 viral particles, as a single shot or as two shots 56 days apart. TCRbeta repertoire sequencing served as the tool for gauging how specific and how broad the SARS-CoV-2-reactive T cell receptors were following Ad26.COV2.S vaccination. The TCR-sequenced set comprised around 30 samples: around 20 Ad26.COV2.S vaccine recipients, 5 placebo recipients and 8 SARS-CoV-2 convalescent individuals. Participants in the trial were split at random into five groups of five each, receiving low-dose or high-dose Ad26.COV2.S once or twice, or else placebo on both occasions. Investigators did not know the trial group allocation while performing experiments and assessing outcomes.

The treatment or condition label, read with the paper, signifies: 15 to 20 received Ad26.COV2.S at low or high dose, single or two shots; roughly five received placebo; per-sample allocation not given. Repertoires of vaccine and placebo recipients were sequenced from samples collected on day 63 after the first injection. Cohort 1b enrolled around 24 adults aged 18-55 years at a single site in Boston, USA, between 29 July and 7 August 2020. Ad26.COV2.S was a replication-incompetent adenovirus type 26 vector that expressed a prefusion-stabilized SARS-CoV-2 spike protein derived from the original Wuhan strain. The immunoSEQ Assay was used to sequence TCRbeta CDR3 regions. After extraction, genomic DNA underwent amplification by bias-controlled multiplex PCR, followed by high-throughput sequencing. The original pipeline was this. To quantify the absolute abundance of every unique TCRbeta CDR3 region, sequences were collapsed and filtered. T cell fraction was estimated by normalization of TCRbeta template counts to usable DNA, with usable DNA being measured through amplification of reference genes present in all nucleated cells. Repertoire TCRs were annotated as SARS-CoV-2-specific by exact matching of V gene, CDR3 amino acid sequence and J gene to a known reactive TCR set. The reference SARS-CoV-2 TCR set was obtained from MIRA and was filtered for enrichment in COVID-19-positive ImmuneCODE repertoires, whereby public or cross-reactive TCRs were removed. Using the MIRA antigens, annotated TCRs were further analysed by specific ORF or by position within an ORF. Depth was the summed frequency of annotated unique rearrangements, while breadth was defined as annotated unique rearrangements over total unique productive rearrangements. Two-sided Wilcoxon rank-sum tests were applied when comparing TCR breadth between groups. TCRdb stores this immuneACCESS table with in-frame sequences only. Part of the clones is absent; in the studies checked, under half of the shortfall reflects unresolved V genes, and no reason is known for the rest. The V and J calls and clone size are taken from that table; D and trimming were inferred from the DNA. Counted in this sample were about 500,000 clones; 89% of them appeared once. The ten largest clonotypes hold approximately 1.7% of the sample.

CDR3 length: 14 amino acids, cysteine to phenylalanine. CDR3 DNA only is kept here, 42 bases in frame from base 1. Between the V and J ends, shortened by 4 bases and 5 bases respectively, the junction contains 11 bases. The germline V gene sets CDR1 to SGHTA and CDR2 to FQGNSA. Study-level results and caveats: Non-spike TCR breadth was comparable between vaccine and placebo recipients, consistent with the vaccine containing only spike. Compared with placebo recipients, Ad26.COV2.S recipients showed higher spike-specific TCR breadth (P = 0.0014). The study lacked the statistical power to compare responses across vaccine doses or regimens. The authors noted that the TCR breadth and depth analyses may have underestimated total T cell responses. After vaccination, substantial breadth of spike-specific CD8+ and CD4+ T cell responses was reported.

As for this clone: No antigen is known for it. One base away there is no much larger clone; base qualities are not given.

This chain is built from TRBV7-2 and TRBJ1-4, with no confidently assigned D gene. The sequences come from peripheral blood, collected in a trial of Ad26.COV2.S vaccine versus placebo. The clonotype originates from a person between 18 and 60 years old who received the Ad26.COV2.S COVID-19 vaccine or a placebo. Here is the DNA: TGTGCCAGCAGCTCTTCGCCCTCAAATGAAAAACTGTTTTTT. Its product reads: CASSSSPSNEKLFF.